What follows is one TCR beta chain and its context. Its antigen is not identified. Just one base apart from a much larger clone, this may be a read error. The entry originates in a study of post-analysis software for immune sequencing data. Across the whole study: Several disease courses (relapsing-remitting, secondary progressive and progressive-relapsing) of multiple sclerosis were included. Study results and limitations: Elevated frequency relative to controls characterized roughly five TRBV segments in patients, TRBV5-6, TRBV5-1 and TRBV20-1 among them. By F measure, strong co-clustering occurred among samples prepared in the same batch. Compared with controls, patients showed significantly lower normalized Chao1 diversity.

The CDR3 runs to 17 residues. The V and J ends lost 6 bases and 5 bases, in that order; junction bases with no gene match: 17. Germline loops: CDR1 SQVTM, CDR2 ANQGSEA. Each TCR beta cDNA library carried unique molecular identifiers. The T cell input of about 0.9 to 10 million gave roughly 0.5 million cDNA molecules. One entry per CDR3 protein, called by TCRdb with MiXCR from the PCR reads. The sample contains around 500,000 distinct CDR3 sequences, less than 40% of which appear only once. The sequencing input was blood. The receptor was isolated from a girl under 18 with multiple sclerosis. The chain uses TRBV29-1 and TRBJ2-5; 11 bases agree with TRBD2. The CDR3 nucleotides read TGCAGCGTGCGACTTCTAGCGGGGGGATCATACGCGGAGACCCAGTACTTC. Protein product: CSVRLLAGGSYAETQYF. The variable domain in full, completed from reference TRBV29-1 and TRBJ2-5, reads SAVISQKPSRDICQRGTSLTIQCQVDSQVTMMFWYRQQPGQSLTLIATANQGSEATYESGFVIDKFPISRPNLTFSTLTVSNMSPEDSSIYLCSVRLLAGGSYAETQYFGPGTRLLVL.